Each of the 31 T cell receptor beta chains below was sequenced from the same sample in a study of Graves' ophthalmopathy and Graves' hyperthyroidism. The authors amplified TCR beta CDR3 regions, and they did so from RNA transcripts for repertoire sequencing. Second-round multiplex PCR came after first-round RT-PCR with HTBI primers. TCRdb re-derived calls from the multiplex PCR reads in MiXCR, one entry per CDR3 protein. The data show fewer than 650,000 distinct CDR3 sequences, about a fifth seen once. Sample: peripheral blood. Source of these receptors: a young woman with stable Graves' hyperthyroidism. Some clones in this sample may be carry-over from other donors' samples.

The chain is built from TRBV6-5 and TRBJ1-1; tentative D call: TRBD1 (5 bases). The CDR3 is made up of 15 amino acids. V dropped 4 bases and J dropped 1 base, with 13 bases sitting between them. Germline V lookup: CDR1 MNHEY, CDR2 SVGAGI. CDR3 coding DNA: TGTGCCAGCAGTTCCTTCGGCGGGGGGAACACTGAAGCTTTCTTT. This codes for CASSSFGGGNTEAFF.

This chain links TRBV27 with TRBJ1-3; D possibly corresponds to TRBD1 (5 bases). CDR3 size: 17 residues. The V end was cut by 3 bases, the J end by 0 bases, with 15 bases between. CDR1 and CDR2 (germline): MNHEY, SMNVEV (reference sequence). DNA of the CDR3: TGTGCCAGCAGTTTGGCCGGGGACGGACCCTCTGGAAACACCATATATTTT. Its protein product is CASSLAGDGPSGNTIYF.

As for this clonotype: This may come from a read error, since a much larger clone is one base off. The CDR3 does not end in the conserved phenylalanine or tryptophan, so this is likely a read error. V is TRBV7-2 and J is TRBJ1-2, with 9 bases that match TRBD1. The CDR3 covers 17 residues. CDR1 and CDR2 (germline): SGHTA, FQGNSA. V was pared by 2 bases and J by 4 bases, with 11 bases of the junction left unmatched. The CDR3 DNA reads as TGTGCCAGCAGCTTATCGATGAAACAGGGGGCGAGCTATGGCTACACCTTG. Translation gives CASSLSMKQGASYGYTL.

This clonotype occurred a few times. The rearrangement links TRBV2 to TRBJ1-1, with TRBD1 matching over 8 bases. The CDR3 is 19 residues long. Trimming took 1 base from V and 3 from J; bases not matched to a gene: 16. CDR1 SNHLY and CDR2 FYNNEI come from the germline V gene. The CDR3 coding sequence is TGTGCCAGCAGTGAAGGCCGACAGGGGCCCCAAGTTAGGGACACTGAAGCTTTCTTT. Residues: CASSEGRQGPQVRDTEAFF.

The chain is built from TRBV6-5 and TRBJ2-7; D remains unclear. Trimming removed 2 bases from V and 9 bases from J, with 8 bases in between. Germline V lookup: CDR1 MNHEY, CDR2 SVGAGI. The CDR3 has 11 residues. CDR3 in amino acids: CASSYGERQYF. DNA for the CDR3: TGTGCCAGCAGTTACGGCGAGAGGCAGTACTTC.

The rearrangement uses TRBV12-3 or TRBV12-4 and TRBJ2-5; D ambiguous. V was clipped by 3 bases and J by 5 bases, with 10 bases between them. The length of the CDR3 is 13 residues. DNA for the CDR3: TGTGCCAGCAGTTTCCTCCATGGGGAGACCCAGTACTTC. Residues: CASSFLHGETQYF.

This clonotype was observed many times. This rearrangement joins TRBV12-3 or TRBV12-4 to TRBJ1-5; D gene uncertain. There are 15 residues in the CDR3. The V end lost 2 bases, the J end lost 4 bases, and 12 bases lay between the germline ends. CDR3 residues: CASSLPGRENQPQHF. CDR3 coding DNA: TGTGCCAGCAGTTTACCCGGACGGGAGAATCAGCCCCAGCATTTT.

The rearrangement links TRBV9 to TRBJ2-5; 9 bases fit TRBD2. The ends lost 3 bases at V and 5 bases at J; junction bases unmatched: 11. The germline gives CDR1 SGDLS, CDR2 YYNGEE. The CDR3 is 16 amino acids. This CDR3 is CASSGWVAGVSETQYF. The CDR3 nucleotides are TGTGCCAGCAGCGGGTGGGTAGCGGGAGTCTCGGAGACCCAGTACTTC.

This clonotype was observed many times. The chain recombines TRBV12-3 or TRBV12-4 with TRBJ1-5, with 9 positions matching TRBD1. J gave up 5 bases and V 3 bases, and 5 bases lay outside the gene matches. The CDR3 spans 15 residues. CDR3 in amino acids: CASSLFRDRDQPQHF. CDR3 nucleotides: TGTGCCAGCAGTTTGTTTCGGGACAGGGATCAGCCCCAGCATTTT.

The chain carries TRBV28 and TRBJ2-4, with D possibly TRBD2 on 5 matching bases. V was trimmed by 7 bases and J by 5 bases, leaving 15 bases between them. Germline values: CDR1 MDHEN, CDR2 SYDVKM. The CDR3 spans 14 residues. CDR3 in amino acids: CASNAASLENIQYF. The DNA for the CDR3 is TGTGCCAGCAATGCGGCTAGCCTCGAAAACATTCAGTACTTC. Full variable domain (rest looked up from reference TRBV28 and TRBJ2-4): DVKVTQSSRYLVKRTGEKVFLECVQDMDHENMFWYRQDPGLGLRLIYFSYDVKMKEKGDIPEGYSVSREKKERFSLILESASTNQTSMYLCASNAASLENIQYFGAGTRLSVL.

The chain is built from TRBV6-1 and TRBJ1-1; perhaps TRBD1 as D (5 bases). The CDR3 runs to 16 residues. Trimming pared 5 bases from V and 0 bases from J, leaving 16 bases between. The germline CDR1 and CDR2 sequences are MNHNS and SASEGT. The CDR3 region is CASSHRTIRMNTEAFF. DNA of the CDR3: TGTGCCAGCAGTCATAGGACAATACGCATGAACACTGAAGCTTTCTTT.

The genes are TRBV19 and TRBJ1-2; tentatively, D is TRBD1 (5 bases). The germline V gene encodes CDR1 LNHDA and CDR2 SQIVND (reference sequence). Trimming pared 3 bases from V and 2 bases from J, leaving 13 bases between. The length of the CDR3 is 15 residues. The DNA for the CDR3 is TGTGCCAGTAGTATTCCCTCGGGACGCAACTATGGCTACACCTTC. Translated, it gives CASSIPSGRNYGYTF.

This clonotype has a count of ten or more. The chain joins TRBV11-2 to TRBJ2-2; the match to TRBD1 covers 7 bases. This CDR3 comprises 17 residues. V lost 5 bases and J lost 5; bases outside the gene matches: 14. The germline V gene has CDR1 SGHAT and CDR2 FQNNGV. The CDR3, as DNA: TGTGCCAGCAGCGCTCCGAACAGGGGACGTGAAACCGGGGAGCTGTTTTTT. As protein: CASSAPNRGRETGELFF.

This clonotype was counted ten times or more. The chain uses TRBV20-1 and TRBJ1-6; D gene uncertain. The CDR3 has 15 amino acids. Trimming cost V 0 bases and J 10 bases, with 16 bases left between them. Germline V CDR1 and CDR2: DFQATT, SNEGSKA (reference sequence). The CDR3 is CSARDRAGPGSPLHF. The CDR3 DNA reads TGCAGTGCTAGAGATCGTGCAGGCCCGGGATCACCCCTCCACTTT.

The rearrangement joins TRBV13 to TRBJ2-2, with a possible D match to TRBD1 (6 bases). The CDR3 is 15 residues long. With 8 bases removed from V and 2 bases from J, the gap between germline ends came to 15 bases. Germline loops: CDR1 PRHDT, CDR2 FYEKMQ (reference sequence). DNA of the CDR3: TGTGCCAGCGGATTGCCAGGGGCCAACACCGGGGAGCTGTTTTTT. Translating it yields CASGLPGANTGELFF.

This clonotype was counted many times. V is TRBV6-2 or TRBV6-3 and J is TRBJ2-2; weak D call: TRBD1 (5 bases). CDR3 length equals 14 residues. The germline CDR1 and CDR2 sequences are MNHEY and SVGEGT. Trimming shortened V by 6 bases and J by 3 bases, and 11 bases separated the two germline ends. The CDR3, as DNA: TGTGCCAGCAGCTCCGCCAGGGACACCGGGGAGCTGTTTTTT. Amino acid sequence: CASSSARDTGELFF.

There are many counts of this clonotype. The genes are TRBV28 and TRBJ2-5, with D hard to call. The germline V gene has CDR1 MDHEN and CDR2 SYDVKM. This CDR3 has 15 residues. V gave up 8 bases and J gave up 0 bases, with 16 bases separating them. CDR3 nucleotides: TGTGCCAGCGAGAGACGAGCCTGGTACCAAGAGACCCAGTACTTC. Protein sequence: CASERRAWYQETQYF.

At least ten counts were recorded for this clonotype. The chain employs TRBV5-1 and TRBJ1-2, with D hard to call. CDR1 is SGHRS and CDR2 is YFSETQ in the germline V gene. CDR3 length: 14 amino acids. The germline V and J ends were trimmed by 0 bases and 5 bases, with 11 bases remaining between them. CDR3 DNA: TGCGCCAGCAGCTTGGGTCCGGCTAGGTATGGCTACACCTTC. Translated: CASSLGPARYGYTF.

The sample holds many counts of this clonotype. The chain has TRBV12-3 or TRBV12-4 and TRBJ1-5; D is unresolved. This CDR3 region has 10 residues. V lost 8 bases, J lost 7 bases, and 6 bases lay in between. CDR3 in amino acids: CASRGQPQHF. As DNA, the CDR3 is TGTGCCAGCCGCGGGCAGCCCCAGCATTTT.

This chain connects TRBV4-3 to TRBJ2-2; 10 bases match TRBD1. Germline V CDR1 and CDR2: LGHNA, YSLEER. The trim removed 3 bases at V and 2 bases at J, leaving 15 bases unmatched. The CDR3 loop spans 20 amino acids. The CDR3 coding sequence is TGCGCCAGCAGCCAGCCCAGGATGAACGACAGGGGGCTTAACACCGGGGAGCTGTTTTTT. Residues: CASSQPRMNDRGLNTGELFF.

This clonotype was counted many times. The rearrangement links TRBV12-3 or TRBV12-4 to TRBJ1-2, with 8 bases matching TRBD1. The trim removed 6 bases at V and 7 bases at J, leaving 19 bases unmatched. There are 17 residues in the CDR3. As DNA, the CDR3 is TGTGCCAGCAGCCTCCGCCGTTCGACAGGGGCAATAGTTGGCTACACCTTC. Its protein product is CASSLRRSTGAIVGYTF.

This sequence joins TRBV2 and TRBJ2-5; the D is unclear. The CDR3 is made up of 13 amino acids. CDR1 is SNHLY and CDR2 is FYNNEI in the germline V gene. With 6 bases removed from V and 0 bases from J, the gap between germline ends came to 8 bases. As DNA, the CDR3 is TGTGCCAGCAGCTCCCGGTACCAAGAGACCCAGTACTTC. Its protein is CASSSRYQETQYF.

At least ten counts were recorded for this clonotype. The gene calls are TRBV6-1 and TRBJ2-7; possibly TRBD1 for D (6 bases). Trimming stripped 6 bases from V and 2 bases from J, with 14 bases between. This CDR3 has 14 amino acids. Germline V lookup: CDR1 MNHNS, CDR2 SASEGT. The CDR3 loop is CASSIWRTAYEQYF. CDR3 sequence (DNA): TGTGCCAGCAGCATATGGAGGACAGCCTACGAGCAGTACTTC.

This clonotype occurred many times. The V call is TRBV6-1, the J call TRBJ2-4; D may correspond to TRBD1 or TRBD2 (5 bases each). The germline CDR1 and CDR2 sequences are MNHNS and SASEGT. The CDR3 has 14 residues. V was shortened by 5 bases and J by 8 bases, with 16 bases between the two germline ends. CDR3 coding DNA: TGTGCCAGCAGTATCGGGGCACCGAGAGACATTCAGTACTTC. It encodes CASSIGAPRDIQYF.

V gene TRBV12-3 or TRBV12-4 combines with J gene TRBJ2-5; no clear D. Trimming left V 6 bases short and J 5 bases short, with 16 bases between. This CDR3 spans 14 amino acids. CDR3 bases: TGTGCCAGCAGACCGACAAGCCTCAGGGAGACCCAGTACTTC. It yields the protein CASRPTSLRETQYF.

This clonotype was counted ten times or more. The CDR3, as DNA: TGTGCCACCAGCAGAGACCCCACCACTGAAGCTTTCTTT. Protein: CATSRDPTTEAFF. V usage is TRBV15 and J usage is TRBJ1-1; D gene unclear. The germline CDR1 and CDR2 sequences are LNHNV and YYDKDF (reference sequence). V shed 0 bases and J shed 4 bases, with 6 bases lying between them. This CDR3 comprises 13 residues.

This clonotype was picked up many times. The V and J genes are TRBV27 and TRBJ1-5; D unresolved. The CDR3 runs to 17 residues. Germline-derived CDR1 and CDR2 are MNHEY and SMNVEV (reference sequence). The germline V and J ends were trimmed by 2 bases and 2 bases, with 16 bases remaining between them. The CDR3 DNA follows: TGTGCCAGCAGTTTAACAGACCCGGGATCGGGCAATCAGCCCCAGCATTTT. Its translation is CASSLTDPGSGNQPQHF.

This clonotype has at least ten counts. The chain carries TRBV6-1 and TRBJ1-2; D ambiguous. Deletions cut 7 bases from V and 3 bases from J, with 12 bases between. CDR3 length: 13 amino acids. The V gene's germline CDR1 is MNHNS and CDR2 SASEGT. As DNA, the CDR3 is TGTGCCAGCAAGACACGTCATTACTATGGCTACACCTTC. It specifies CASKTRHYYGYTF.

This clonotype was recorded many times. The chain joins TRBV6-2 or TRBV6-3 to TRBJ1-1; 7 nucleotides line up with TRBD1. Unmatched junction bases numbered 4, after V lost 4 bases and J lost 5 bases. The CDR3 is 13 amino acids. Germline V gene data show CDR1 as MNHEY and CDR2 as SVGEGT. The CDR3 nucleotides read TGTGCCAGCAGTTCCCAGGGGGGGACTGAAGCTTTCTTT. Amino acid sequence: CASSSQGGTEAFF.

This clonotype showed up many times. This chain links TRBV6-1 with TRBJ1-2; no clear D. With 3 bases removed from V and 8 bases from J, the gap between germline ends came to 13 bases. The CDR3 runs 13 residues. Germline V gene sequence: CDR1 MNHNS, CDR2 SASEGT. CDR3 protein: CASSDQRHGGYTF. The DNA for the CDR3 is TGTGCCAGCAGTGACCAAAGACACGGGGGCTACACCTTC.

For the CDR3, the DNA is TGTGCCAGCAGTGCAGAAGGTTTTGGGAATGGCTACACCTTC. Protein sequence: CASSAEGFGNGYTF. The rearrangement joins TRBV2 to TRBJ1-2; no firm D call. The CDR3 runs 14 residues. The germline V gene encodes CDR1 SNHLY and CDR2 FYNNEI. Deletions cut 4 bases from V and 6 bases from J, with 15 bases between.